One sample yielded the 5 T cell receptor beta chains listed below, sequenced in a study of blood T cell repertoires in COVID-19. Data came from immunoSEQ multiplex PCR; TCRdb stores just in-frame clones and leaves some out. The top ten clones hold 2% to 2.5% of a sample with 98,000 or so clones, roughly 85% of them seen once. The sequenced sample consisted of peripheral blood. These TCRs come from a human donor in a cohort sampled during active COVID-19.

The chain has TRBV5-1 and TRBJ2-3; the D is unclear. Germline V gene data show CDR1 as SGHRS and CDR2 as YFSETQ. This CDR3 region has 15 residues. Trimming pared 0 bases from V and 6 bases from J, leaving 14 bases between. CDR3: CASSLGGPDTDTQYF. The CDR3 DNA follows: TGCGCCAGCAGCTTGGGCGGCCCCGATACTGATACGCAGTATTTT.

The chain is built from TRBV5-6 and TRBJ2-3, with a possible D match to TRBD1 (6 bases). V was cut by 3 bases and J by 4 bases, with 12 bases left in between. Germline V lookup: CDR1 SGHDT, CDR2 YYEEEE. The CDR3 has 14 amino acids. For the CDR3, the DNA is TGTGCCAGCAGCTCGGAGAGGGGGTCAGATACGCAGTATTTT. Protein: CASSSERGSDTQYF.

V usage is TRBV6-5 and J usage is TRBJ2-1; D possibly corresponds to TRBD2 (6 bases). This CDR3 has 13 residues. The V gene lost 6 bases and the J gene lost 1 base, with 7 bases spanning the gap. The germline V gene encodes CDR1 MNHEY and CDR2 SVGAGI. The chain's CDR3 is CASSGTSYNEQFF. CDR3 coding DNA: TGTGCCAGCAGCGGGACTTCCTACAATGAGCAGTTCTTC.

V usage is TRBV4-1 and J usage is TRBJ1-1, with a possible D match to TRBD1 (6 bases). V lost 0 bases and J lost 3, with 11 bases in between. Germline V CDR1 and CDR2: MGHRA, YSYEKL. This CDR3 is built from 15 residues. CDR3 residues: CASSQDSYRDTEAFF. The CDR3 region has the DNA TGCGCCAGCAGCCAAGACTCGTACAGGGACACTGAAGCTTTCTTT.

The chain uses TRBV7-8 and TRBJ2-2; no firm D call. The V gene lost 5 bases and the J gene lost 5 bases, with 18 bases spanning the gap. The CDR3 extends over 16 amino acids. CDR1 SGHVS and CDR2 FQNEAQ come from the germline V gene. CDR3 sequence reads: CASSPRATDATGELFF. In DNA, the CDR3 is TGTGCCAGCAGCCCCCGAGCGACGGATGCGACCGGGGAGCTGTTTTTT. Based on the CDR3 plus reference TRBV7-8 and TRBJ2-2, the full variable domain is GAGVSQSPRYKVAKRGQDVALRCDPISGHVSLFWYQQALGQGPEFLTYFQNEAQLDKSGLPSDRFFAERPEGSVSTLKIQRTQQEDSAVYLCASSPRATDATGELFFGEGSRLTVL.